The 21 T cell receptor beta chains listed next were all sequenced from one sample in a study of T cell responses to AZD1222 COVID-19 vaccine. The assay was immunoSEQ multiplex PCR, and TCRdb's table has in-frame clones only and misses some. This table holds about 130,000 clones, over 75% found once. Material: peripheral blood, obtained on day 0 of AZD1222 vaccination. Receptor source: an adult in good health.

This clone was observed a few times. CDR3 protein: CASSQDGTELMNTEAFF. The CDR3 nucleotides are TGCGCCAGCAGCCAAGATGGGACGGAACTCATGAACACTGAAGCTTTCTTT. This chain uses TRBV4-3 with TRBJ1-1, with D maybe TRBD1 (5 bases). The CDR3 totals 17 residues. From germline, CDR1 is LGHNA and CDR2 YSLEER. V lost 0 bases to trimming and J lost 0 bases, with 14 bases between them.

To note about this clone: This CDR3 is also generated by other DNA sequences in the sample. This chain links TRBV7-2 with TRBJ2-7; 7 nucleotides line up with TRBD1. Trimming removed 5 bases from V and 3 bases from J; junction bases left unmatched: 7. The CDR3 has 14 residues. Germline V gene lookup returns CDR1 SGHTA and CDR2 FQGNSA. Here the CDR3 reads CASSPRDRLYEQYF. The CDR3 DNA follows: TGTGCCAGCAGCCCCCGGGACAGACTCTACGAGCAGTACTTC.

V usage is TRBV18 and J usage is TRBJ1-1, with TRBD1 matching over 7 bases. Germline V gene sequence: CDR1 KGHSH, CDR2 LQKENI. The length of the CDR3 is 14 residues. The ends lost 3 bases at V and 1 base at J; junction bases unmatched: 2. The CDR3 here is CASSPGQQNTEAFF. The DNA for the CDR3 is TGTGCCAGCTCACCGGGACAGCAGAACACTGAAGCTTTCTTT.

This rearrangement joins TRBV18 to TRBJ2-7; a weak D match, TRBD1 (6 bases). The CDR3 length is 14 residues. Germline-derived CDR1 and CDR2 are KGHSH and LQKENI. V was shortened by 8 bases and J by 0 bases, with 14 bases between the two germline ends. The CDR3 reads CASTGQRLSYEQYF. CDR3 nucleotides: TGTGCCAGCACAGGACAGAGACTCTCCTACGAGCAGTACTTC.

The V and J genes are TRBV29-1 and TRBJ2-3, with 11 bases identical to TRBD1. CDR1 is SQVTM, CDR2 ANQGSEA, per germline. J was trimmed by 2 bases and V by 7 bases; bases with no gene match: 8. CDR3 length equals 15 residues. The CDR3 region has the DNA TGCAGCGCCCAAGGGGACAGGGGGTCCACAGATACGCAGTATTTT. Translation gives CSAQGDRGSTDTQYF.

V usage is TRBV4-3 and J usage is TRBJ2-3; 10 nucleotides line up with TRBD1. The CDR3 has 15 residues. Trimming cost V 1 base and J 5 bases; bases outside gene matches: 3. Germline V gene lookup returns CDR1 LGHNA and CDR2 YSLEER. DNA for the CDR3: TGCGCCAGCAGCCAAGGGGACAGGGGAAAAGATACGCAGTATTTT. Translating gives CASSQGDRGKDTQYF.

The J gene is TRBJ1-5, the V gene TRBV2; 7 nucleotides agree with TRBD1. The CDR3 runs 12 residues. J lost 6 bases, V lost 7 bases, and 3 bases had no gene match. Germline V CDR1 and CDR2: SNHLY, FYNNEI. The DNA for the CDR3 is TGTGCCAGCACAGGGGGGCTTCAGCCCCAGCATTTT. Protein: CASTGGLQPQHF.

The CDR3 spells CASSETGHSNQPQHF. CDR3 nucleotide sequence: TGCGCCAGCAGTGAGACAGGCCATAGCAATCAGCCCCAGCATTTT. The chain employs TRBV10-2 and TRBJ1-5, with a weak D call TRBD1 (5 bases). From germline, CDR1 is WSHSY and CDR2 SAAADI. CDR3 length: 15 residues. V lost 2 bases, J lost 0 bases, and 8 bases lay in between.

The CDR3 DNA is TGCAGTGCTAGTCCTAGCGCCAGCTCCTACGAGCAGTACTTC. Its protein product is CSASPSASSYEQYF. The V and J genes are TRBV20-1 and TRBJ2-7; D possibly corresponds to TRBD2 (6 bases). This CDR3 is 14 amino acids long. The V end was cut by 3 bases, the J end by 0 bases, with 12 bases between. The germline gives CDR1 DFQATT, CDR2 SNEGSKA (reference sequence).

This chain connects TRBV6-2 or TRBV6-3 to TRBJ2-5, with D tentatively TRBD1 (5 bases). CDR3 size: 13 residues. CDR1 and CDR2 from the germline V gene are MNHEY and SVGEGT. Trimming cost V 0 bases and J 7 bases, with 9 bases left between them. CDR3 nucleotides: TGTGCCAGCAGTTACTCGGGGCAGTGGACCCAGTACTTC. This translates into CASSYSGQWTQYF.

The chain is built from TRBV7-3 and TRBJ1-6; D unresolved. This CDR3 has 13 amino acids. Germline CDR1 reads SGHTA; CDR2 reads FQGTGA. V was pared by 2 bases and J by 11 bases, with 10 bases between. CDR3: CASSLGEGTPLHF. CDR3 nucleotides: TGTGCCAGCAGCTTAGGGGAAGGTACACCCCTCCACTTT. The whole variable domain, filled in from reference TRBV7-3 and TRBJ1-6, reads GAGVSQTPSNKVTEKGKYVELRCDPISGHTALYWYRQSLGQGPEFLIYFQGTGAADDSGLPNDRFFAVRPEGSVSTLKIQRTERGDSAVYLCASSLGEGTPLHFGNGTRLTVT.

The chain links TRBV2 to TRBJ1-2; 10 nucleotides agree with TRBD1. Germline CDR1 is SNHLY and CDR2 is FYNNEI. With 9 bases clipped from V and 4 bases from J, the junction kept 5 bases outside the gene matches. CDR3 size: 13 residues. This CDR3 is CARPRQGAYGYTF. CDR3 nucleotide sequence: TGTGCCAGGCCGAGACAGGGGGCCTATGGCTACACCTTC.

V and J are TRBV7-2 and TRBJ1-5; D not resolved. The germline V gene has CDR1 SGHTA and CDR2 FQGNSA. V was pared by 5 bases and J by 0 bases, with 5 bases between. The CDR3 is made up of 13 amino acids. DNA for the CDR3: TGTGCCAGCAGCACCTATAGCAATCAGCCCCAGCATTTT. Protein sequence: CASSTYSNQPQHF.

The chain combines TRBV28 with TRBJ1-5, with no clear D. The CDR3 spans 14 residues. CDR1 and CDR2 from the germline V gene are MDHEN and SYDVKM. With 6 bases removed from V and 0 bases from J, the gap between germline ends came to 9 bases. For the CDR3, the DNA is TGTGCCAGCAGCTACAGAAATAGCAATCAGCCCCAGCATTTT. Its protein is CASSYRNSNQPQHF.

The chain links TRBV19 to TRBJ2-3; D might be TRBD1 or TRBD2, each matching 5 bases. Germline CDR1 and CDR2: LNHDA and SQIVND (reference sequence). The V end lost 7 bases, the J end lost 0 bases, and 17 bases lay between the germline ends. CDR3 length equals 16 residues. The CDR3 DNA is TGTGCCAGTACCCACAGGCTGAGGGCTAGCACAGATACGCAGTATTTT. Translated: CASTHRLRASTDTQYF. Supplemented by reference TRBV19 and TRBJ2-3, the full variable domain reads DGGITQSPKYLFRKEGQNVTLSCEQNLNHDAMYWYRQDPGQGLRLIYYSQIVNDFQKGDIAEGYSVSREKKESFPLTVTSAQKNPTAFYLCASTHRLRASTDTQYFGPGTRLTVL.

This clone was recorded once. This rearrangement joins TRBV6-5 to TRBJ1-2, with TRBD1 identical over 7 bases. Unmatched junction bases numbered 4, after V lost 2 bases and J lost 7 bases. Germline CDR1 is MNHEY and CDR2 is SVGAGI. This CDR3 is 13 amino acids long. In nucleotides, the CDR3 is TGTGCCAGCAGTTACGAGGGGGCGTTTGGCTACACCTTC. It is translated as CASSYEGAFGYTF.

The chain is built from TRBV21-1 and TRBJ2-2; the D call in the table, TRBD2, was not verified against the DNA. TRBV21-1 is noted as a pseudogene. The CDR3 spans 17 residues. For the CDR3, the DNA is TGTGCCAGCAGCAAAGGAACGGGTTTAGCGAACACCGGGGAGCTGTTTTTT. This translates into CASSKGTGLANTGELFF.

This clone was recorded only once. The genes are TRBV23-1 and TRBJ2-1; D may be TRBD2 (6 bases). TRBV23-1 is labeled an ORF, and its function is uncertain. The ends were cut back, 2 bases at V and 6 bases at J, with 26 bases in the middle. The CDR3 totals 19 residues. The CDR3 reads CASSQNEVWVHRDSNEQFF. DNA for the CDR3: TGCGCCAGCAGTCAAAATGAAGTCTGGGTGCACCGGGACTCCAATGAGCAGTTCTTC.

V usage is TRBV7-9 and J usage is TRBJ2-1; maybe TRBD2 (7 bases). There are 17 residues in the CDR3. Trimming left V 4 bases short and J 7 bases short, with 23 bases between. Looked up from germline, CDR1 is SEHNR and CDR2 is FQNEAQ (reference sequence). The CDR3 reads CASSSPKGEGFRNEQFF. CDR3 nucleotides: TGTGCCAGCAGCTCCCCGAAGGGGGAGGGCTTCAGGAATGAGCAGTTCTTC.

This clone has a single count. The rearrangement joins TRBV7-2 to TRBJ2-7; 8 bases fit TRBD1. Germline CDR1 reads SGHTA; CDR2 reads FQGNSA. Trimming cost V 1 base and J 2 bases; bases outside gene matches: 4. The CDR3 consists of 15 residues. CDR3 bases: TGTGCCAGCAGCTTAGGACAGGGGATAACCTACGAGCAGTACTTC. As protein: CASSLGQGITYEQYF.

The rearrangement joins TRBV5-5 to TRBJ1-5; D is unresolved. Germline-derived CDR1 and CDR2 are SGHKS and YYEKEE (reference sequence). This CDR3 contains 13 residues. Deletions cut 0 bases from V and 7 bases from J, with 8 bases between. Here the CDR3 DNA reads TGTGCCAGCAGCTTGGATAGCCAGCAGCCCCAGCATTTT. It is translated as CASSLDSQQPQHF. Filled out from reference TRBV5-5 and TRBJ1-5, the complete variable domain reads DAGVTQSPTHLIKTRGQQVTLRCSPISGHKSVSWYQQVLGQGPQFIFQYYEKEERGRGNFPDRFSARQFPNYSSELNVNALLLGDSALYLCASSLDSQQPQHFGDGTRLSIL.